One sample yielded the 22 T cell receptor beta chains listed below, sequenced in a study of blood T cell repertoires in COVID-19 (dated by TCRdb to the early 2020s). The library was built by means of the immunoSEQ multiplex PCR assay. Sourced from immuneACCESS, this table was stored by TCRdb with only in-frame sequences that have V and J called. A share of the clones is absent; for the studies checked, an unresolved V gene accounts for under half, and the remainder has no known explanation. The sample table shows roughly 220,000 clones, and about 81% are seen once. The ten largest clones capture approximately 8% of the sample. Sequencing was done on a sample of peripheral blood. The source of these receptors is an elderly woman with COVID-19, enrolled during active disease.

The rearrangement joins TRBV4-3 to TRBJ1-2; D possibly corresponds to TRBD1 (5 bases). The CDR3 length is 15 residues. Trimming removed 0 bases from V and 8 bases from J, with 16 bases in between. Per the germline V gene, CDR1 is LGHNA and CDR2 is YSLEER. This CDR3 is CASSQDYGGVRGYTF. Written as DNA, the CDR3 is TGCGCCAGCAGCCAAGATTATGGGGGGGTTAGGGGCTACACCTTC.

This chain links TRBV4-1 with TRBJ2-3; 7 positions match TRBD2. This CDR3 comprises 16 residues. Germline-derived CDR1 and CDR2 are MGHRA and YSYEKL. Trimming cost V 3 bases and J 0 bases; bases outside gene matches: 6. CDR3 nucleotide sequence: TGCGCCAGCAGCCACGGACTGGGACTAAGCACAGATACGCAGTATTTT. Translating it yields CASSHGLGLSTDTQYF.

The chain employs TRBV6-5 and TRBJ1-6; D perhaps matches TRBD1 (6 bases). Germline V lookup: CDR1 MNHEY, CDR2 SVGAGI. The V and J ends lost 9 bases and 4 bases respectively, with 16 bases between them. This CDR3 region has 15 residues. CDR3: CASCPADSYNSPLHF. DNA for the CDR3: TGTGCCAGTTGTCCCGCGGACAGTTATAATTCACCCCTCCACTTT.

This chain connects TRBV7-6 to TRBJ2-2, with TRBD1 as a possible D gene (6 bases). There are 15 residues in the CDR3. Germline CDR1 reads SGHVS; CDR2 reads FNYEAQ. Trimming took off 6 bases at V and 2 bases at J, with 13 bases between the two ends. The CDR3 reads CASRDEGTNTGELFF. The CDR3 nucleotides are TGTGCCAGCAGGGACGAGGGGACAAACACCGGGGAGCTGTTTTTT.

This clone was detected only a few times. The rearrangement uses TRBV7-9 and TRBJ2-2, with D perhaps TRBD2 (6 bases). From germline, CDR1 is SEHNR and CDR2 FQNEAQ (reference sequence). V lost 0 bases and J 5 bases, leaving 10 bases between the germline ends. CDR3 size: 15 residues. CDR3 bases: TGTGCCAGCAGCTTAGCGGGAGGTCGAACCGGGGAGCTGTTTTTT. It codes for CASSLAGGRTGELFF.

Written as DNA, the CDR3 is TGTGCCAGCAGTTATGGGGTTGAGGGCTACGAGCAGTACTTC. Translated, it gives CASSYGVEGYEQYF. The chain recombines TRBV6-6 with TRBJ2-7; D perhaps matches TRBD2 (5 bases). Trimming shortened V by 3 bases and J by 3 bases, and 12 bases separated the two germline ends. The CDR3 consists of 14 residues. Germline-derived CDR1 and CDR2 are MNHNY and SVGAGI (reference sequence).

This clone was counted between two and nine times. This chain uses TRBV14 with TRBJ2-1; possibly TRBD1 for D (5 bases). Germline V CDR1 and CDR2: SGHDN, FVKESK. With 0 bases removed from V and 8 bases from J, the gap between germline ends came to 17 bases. This CDR3 has 16 amino acids. This chain's CDR3 is CASSQDAGGAPDEQFF. As DNA, the CDR3 is TGTGCCAGCAGCCAAGACGCAGGTGGGGCCCCTGATGAGCAGTTCTTC.

This clone was seen more than once but under ten times. J is TRBJ1-2 and V is TRBV7-2, with D perhaps TRBD1 (5 bases). Germline V gene sequence: CDR1 SGHTA, CDR2 FQGNSA. The CDR3 covers 17 residues. Trimming left V 5 bases short and J 1 base short, with 20 bases between. The CDR3 region is CASSPRAGPMGNYGYTF. The CDR3, as DNA: TGTGCCAGCAGCCCCAGGGCAGGGCCGATGGGTAACTATGGCTACACCTTC. Looking up the rest from reference TRBV7-2 and TRBJ1-2 gives the full variable domain: GAGVSQSPSNKVTEKGKDVELRCDPISGHTALYWYRQSLGQGLEFLIYFQGNSAPDKSGLPSDRFSAERTGGSVSTLTIQRTQQEDSAVYLCASSPRAGPMGNYGYTFGSGTRLTVV.

The J gene is TRBJ1-3, the V gene TRBV4-1, with D possibly being TRBD1 (5 bases). CDR1 and CDR2 (germline): MGHRA, YSYEKL. The V end lost 1 base, the J end lost 4 bases, and 14 bases lay between the germline ends. The CDR3 runs 16 residues. In nucleotides, the CDR3 is TGCGCCAGCAGCCAAGTTGGAGGGGCGGGGGGAAACACCATATATTTT. Amino acids: CASSQVGGAGGNTIYF.

V gene TRBV18 combines with J gene TRBJ1-4; D ambiguous. V was trimmed by 3 bases and J by 8 bases, leaving 4 bases between them. The germline gives CDR1 KGHSH, CDR2 LQKENI. The CDR3 is 11 amino acids. The CDR3 here is CASSPREKLFF. The DNA of the CDR3 is TGTGCCAGCTCACCTCGGGAAAAACTGTTTTTT.

This clone has only one observation. The chain's CDR3 is CATSRDLQRNTEAFF. CDR3 DNA: TGTGCCACCAGCAGAGACCTACAGAGGAACACTGAAGCTTTCTTT. This sequence joins TRBV15 and TRBJ1-1; unclear D gene. V shed 0 bases and J shed 1 base, with 9 bases lying between them. CDR1 is LNHNV and CDR2 is YYDKDF in the germline V gene (reference sequence). The CDR3 is made up of 15 amino acids. Combining the CDR3 with reference TRBV15 and TRBJ1-1 gives the whole variable domain DAMVIQNPRYQVTQFGKPVTLSCSQTLNHNVMYWYQQKSSQAPKLLFHYYDKDFNNEADTPDNFQSRRPNTSFCFLDIRSPGLGDTAMYLCATSRDLQRNTEAFFGQGTRLTVV.

The chain carries TRBV27 and TRBJ2-7; a possible D gene is TRBD2 (5 bases). In germline, CDR1 is MNHEY, CDR2 SMNVEV (reference sequence). The germline V and J ends were trimmed by 2 bases and 3 bases, with 11 bases remaining between them. The CDR3 has 14 amino acids. The CDR3 is CASSLRGNHYEQYF. The CDR3 bases are TGTGCCAGCAGTTTAAGAGGGAATCACTACGAGCAGTACTTC.

The chain carries TRBV30 and TRBJ1-5, with 9 bases that match TRBD1. The V gene's germline CDR1 is GTSNPN and CDR2 SVGIG (reference sequence). V trimming: 5 bases; J trimming: 4 bases; junction bases outside the gene matches: 3. The CDR3 extends over 13 amino acids. The CDR3 DNA sequence: TGTGCCTGGGGCGGGACAGGGAATCAGCCCCAGCATTTT. Protein: CAWGGTGNQPQHF.

Regarding this clone: Other DNA sequences in the same sample also yield this CDR3. This chain connects TRBV3-1 (or the pseudogene TRBV3-2) to TRBJ1-3; no reliable D call. The CDR3 totals 13 residues. V lost 1 base to trimming and J lost 4 bases, with 5 bases between them. The germline gives CDR1 LGHDT, CDR2 YNNKEL (reference sequence). For the CDR3, the DNA is TGTGCCAGCAGCCAAGGGGCGGGAAACACCATATATTTT. Protein: CASSQGAGNTIYF.

The chain combines TRBV10-2 with TRBJ2-1, with 10 bases matching TRBD2. CDR3 length: 16 residues. Trimming at V came to 7 bases and at J to 3 bases, leaving 9 bases not matched to a gene. CDR1 and CDR2 (germline): WSHSY, SAAADI. The DNA of the CDR3 is TGCGCCAGCATTAGCGGGGGGAACCTCTTCTACAATGAGCAGTTCTTC. This sequence encodes CASISGGNLFYNEQFF.

This clone was found once. This rearrangement joins TRBV25-1 to TRBJ1-6; 7 bases line up with TRBD1. The CDR3 runs 13 residues. Per the germline V gene, CDR1 is MGHDK and CDR2 is SYGVNS. The V segment lost 6 bases and the J segment 6 bases; nucleotides outside the gene matches: 2. The CDR3 reads CASSTGANSPLHF. CDR3 DNA: TGTGCCAGCAGCACAGGGGCTAATTCACCCCTCCACTTT.

The V and J genes are TRBV3-1 (or the pseudogene TRBV3-2) and TRBJ1-1, with 7 bases matching TRBD1. V dropped 1 base and J dropped 10; count of bases not matched to a gene: 12. Germline V gives CDR1 LGHDT, CDR2 YNNKEL (reference sequence). The CDR3 covers 15 residues. The CDR3 bases are TGTGCCAGCAGCCAAGCAGCTGAAGGGGGCGGTAGAGCTTTCTTT. Its protein product is CASSQAAEGGGRAFF.

This chain joins TRBV20-1 and TRBJ2-7, with a possible D match to TRBD1 (5 bases). Germline loops: CDR1 DFQATT, CDR2 SNEGSKA (reference sequence). This CDR3 has 13 residues. Trimming stripped 3 bases from V and 2 bases from J, with 11 bases between. The chain's CDR3 is CSASRGPPYEQYF. The CDR3 region has the DNA TGCAGTGCTAGTAGGGGTCCCCCCTACGAGCAGTACTTC.

V usage is TRBV7-9 and J usage is TRBJ2-3; possibly TRBD2 for D (5 bases). Germline assignment: CDR1 SEHNR and CDR2 FQNEAQ (reference sequence). The V end was cut by 2 bases, the J end by 4 bases, with 7 bases between. The CDR3 has 13 residues. DNA for the CDR3: TGTGCCAGCAGCTTACGAGCGGCAGATACGCAGTATTTT. Protein: CASSLRAADTQYF.

The chain has TRBV5-1 and TRBJ1-2; TRBD1 matches at 8 bases. The germline V gene has CDR1 SGHRS and CDR2 YFSETQ. This CDR3 region has 14 residues. With 4 bases clipped from V and 2 bases from J, the junction kept 4 bases outside the gene matches. CDR3 coding DNA: TGCGCCAGCAGCAACGGACAGGGAAACTATGGCTACACCTTC. Protein product: CASSNGQGNYGYTF. The complete variable domain, with remaining parts taken from reference TRBV5-1 and TRBJ1-2, reads KAGVTQTPRYLIKTRGQQVTLSCSPISGHRSVSWYQQTPGQGLQFLFEYFSETQRNKGNFPGRFSGRQFSNSRSEMNVSTLELGDSALYLCASSNGQGNYGYTFGSGTRLTVV.

This clone was seen just once. This chain links TRBV7-3 with TRBJ2-1; 10 bases map to TRBD2. The ends lost 3 bases at V and 7 bases at J; junction bases unmatched: 6. The V gene's germline CDR1 is SGHTA and CDR2 FQGTGA. The CDR3 extends over 15 amino acids. The CDR3 DNA is TGTGCCAGCAGCTTCCGGACTAGCGGCACGAATGAGCAGTTCTTC. It is translated as CASSFRTSGTNEQFF.

This chain connects TRBV7-3 to TRBJ2-1; the match to TRBD2 covers 13 bases. Trimming at V came to 6 bases and at J to 5 bases, leaving 4 bases not matched to a gene. The V gene's germline CDR1 is SGHTA and CDR2 FQGTGA. The CDR3 sequence is 15 residues long. The CDR3 sequence: CASRLLAGGNNEQFF. CDR3 bases: TGTGCCAGCAGATTACTAGCGGGAGGGAACAATGAGCAGTTCTTC.